This is a list of T cell receptor beta chains from one sample in a study of blood T cell repertoires in COVID-19. TCRdb's table, derived via immunoSEQ multiplex PCR, lists solely in-frame clones and lacks some. The data hold 80,000 to 100,000 clones, with about four fifths observed a single time. The sequenced sample consisted of peripheral blood. Receptor source: a human donor in a cohort sampled during active COVID-19. The CDR3 runs from the conserved cysteine through the conserved F or W. A D gene is named only where the DNA matches it firmly. Clone size appears in some rows only: once, few, many, or a class for an expanded clone.

J gene | clone size | D gene | V gene | CDR3 DNA | CDR3 protein
TRBJ1-1 | NA | NA | TRBV25-1 | TGTGCCAGCGAGGGACAGAACACTGAAGCTTTCTTT | CASEGQNTEAFF
TRBJ2-7 | NA | TRBD2 | TRBV7-2 | TGTGCCAGCAGCCAGGTGGGACTAGCGGGGTACGAGCAGTACTTC | CASSQVGLAGYEQYF
TRBJ2-1 | NA | TRBD2 | TRBV2 | TGTGCCAGCAGTGATACTAGCGGGAGGGCCGGTGAGCAGTTCTTC | CASSDTSGRAGEQFF
TRBJ1-5 | few | NA | TRBV9 | TGTGCCAGCAGCGTAGAAGGCGGATTTAATCAGCCCCAGCATTTT | CASSVEGGFNQPQHF
TRBJ1-6 | NA | TRBD1 | TRBV27 | TGTGCCAGCAGTGGTGGACAGGGGGCTCGATCACCCCTCCACTTT | CASSGGQGARSPLHF
TRBJ1-2 | NA | TRBD1 | TRBV27 | TGTGCCAGCAGTTTCCCGTTTGACAGGGTTCGAGGCTACACCTTC | CASSFPFDRVRGYTF
TRBJ2-7 | NA | TRBD2 | TRBV7-9 | TGTGCCAGCAGCTTATCGGGACTAGGCACCATTTGGTACTTC | CASSLSGLGTIWYF
TRBJ1-2 | few | TRBD1 | TRBV28 | TGTGCCAGCAGCCGCGACAGGGCCGCTGGCTACACCTTC | CASSRDRAAGYTF
TRBJ1-2 | NA | NA | TRBV28 | TGTGCCAGCAGGATCTCGGGGGGTGGCTACACCTTC | CASRISGGGYTF
TRBJ2-1 | NA | TRBD2 | TRBV2 | TGTGCCAGCAGTCGAGCGGGAGGGCCTCAAAGCTCCTACAATGAGCAGTTCTTC | CASSRAGGPQSSYNEQFF
TRBJ1-3 | NA | NA | TRBV2 | TGTGCCAGCAGCCCTGTCGGCTCTGGAAACACCATATATTTT | CASSPVGSGNTIYF